This T cell receptor beta chain was sequenced for a study of spatial heterogeneity in lung cancer. About the research overall: A strong correlation was found between TCR transcript counts in tumor regions and a T cell module score derived from matched bulk RNA-seq. The study, taken as a whole, reports: Expanded intratumoral alpha and beta TCR counts tracked tumor mutation counts.

The study tagged each TCR cDNA molecule with a unique molecular identifier. TCRdb independently ran MiXCR on the 5' RACE reads; one entry per CDR3 protein. The sample lists approximately 800 distinct CDR3 sequences; over 15% were seen once. From germline, CDR1 is SEHNR and CDR2 FQNEAQ (reference sequence). The CDR3 sequence is 13 residues long. The V end lost 1 base, the J end lost 1 base, and 4 bases lay between the germline ends. This clonotype was counted only a few times. Its antigen is as yet unknown. Time point in this sample: sample taken at primary tumor resection. Samples were donated by 72 untreated early-stage non-small cell lung cancer patients. The input material, whole RNA from tumor, nontumor lung or frozen PBMC, was sequenced unsorted.

The chain has TRBV7-9 and TRBJ1-1, with D unresolved. This specimen consisted of lung tumor tissue, obtained at surgery. The sequence was obtained from a female donor with early-stage non-small cell lung cancer. The DNA of the CDR3 is TGTGCCAGCAGCTTAGAGAAGAACACTGAAGCTTTCTTT. Residues: CASSLEKNTEAFF.